This T cell receptor (beta chain) was sequenced in a study of regulatory T cells in long-lasting Graves disease. Study-wide context: Graves' cases, newly diagnosed, had used antithyroid drugs under 3 months.

There are many counts of this clonotype. The antigen remains undetermined. Libraries of TCR beta came from iRepertoire HTBI primers plus Arm-PCR of CDR3 regions. TCRdb reprocessed the multiplex PCR reads with MiXCR, giving one entry per CDR3 protein. The table lists roughly 500,000 distinct CDR3 sequences, 13% of them singletons. Regarding time point: newly diagnosed GD, antithyroid drugs for less than 3 months. Making the TCR library involved RNA that had been extracted from PBMCs. Nine milliliters of peripheral blood were taken and placed in EDTA tubes. Overall study results and limits: Accuracy might have suffered from few samples. Thyroid tissue was not studied; only peripheral blood was.

Germline V gives CDR1 SNHLY, CDR2 FYNNEI. V was clipped by 6 bases and J by 2 bases; unmatched bases: 7. The CDR3 runs 14 residues. The same data also contributed to another study, on T cells in Graves' hyperthyroidism and ophthalmopathy.

The sequence derives from a man younger than 45 with Graves disease. J is TRBJ2-7 and V is TRBV2; 7 bases agree with TRBD2. The sequenced sample was peripheral blood mononuclear cells (PBMCs), obtained at new diagnosis, from a patient treated with antithyroid drugs. CDR3 sequence: CASRPDSGPYEQYF. DNA for the CDR3: TGTGCCAGCAGGCCAGATAGCGGGCCCTACGAGCAGTACTTC.